This T cell receptor beta chain was observed in a study of CD4 and CD8 cells across lung adenocarcinoma regions. TCRdb reanalysed the PCR reads using MiXCR and keeps one entry per CDR3 protein. The profile shows 6,000 to 8,000 distinct CDR3 sequences, around 58% of them singletons. Per the germline V gene, CDR1 is MNHEY and CDR2 is SVGEGT. The CDR3 covers 16 residues. The germline V and J ends were trimmed by 0 bases and 3 bases, with 12 bases remaining between them. Localized lung adenocarcinoma, a non-small cell lung cancer, affected the donors. Sequencing was carried out using CD4+ T cells from the center of a lung tumor. The V and J genes are TRBV6-2 or TRBV6-3 and TRBJ2-1; D is unresolved. This clonotype was sampled from a female donor with lung adenocarcinoma. The CD4 and CD8 labels of this study may be unreliable. CDR3 in amino acids: CASSYSPAWGYNEQFF. The CDR3 DNA reads TGTGCCAGCAGTTACTCACCGGCGTGGGGCTACAATGAGCAGTTCTTC.